Following are 18 T cell receptor beta chains from one sample sequenced in a study of cytomegalovirus exposure and HLA in healthy donors. A multiplex PCR was run with 60 Vbeta primers and 13 Jbeta primers. Some clones are missing from TCRdb's copy, which holds only in-frame ones; the method was immunoSEQ multiplex PCR. This sample's table reports roughly 72,000 clones. Sequenced input: PBMCs. The receptors stem from a young man in good health and CMV-seropositive.

The J gene is TRBJ1-1, the V gene TRBV5-5, with D perhaps TRBD1 (6 bases). The V gene's germline CDR1 is SGHKS and CDR2 YYEKEE (reference sequence). The CDR3 is 14 amino acids. V dropped 4 bases and J dropped 1 base, with 11 bases sitting between them. CDR3 bases: TGTGCCAGCAGCCTTCAGGGGTCGAACACTGAAGCTTTCTTT. Protein sequence: CASSLQGSNTEAFF. The complete variable domain, with remaining parts taken from reference TRBV5-5 and TRBJ1-1, reads DAGVTQSPTHLIKTRGQQVTLRCSPISGHKSVSWYQQVLGQGPQFIFQYYEKEERGRGNFPDRFSARQFPNYSSELNVNALLLGDSALYLCASSLQGSNTEAFFGQGTRLTVV.

The rearrangement links TRBV6-5 to TRBJ1-2; no definite D call. The germline V and J ends were trimmed by 2 bases and 4 bases, with 11 bases remaining between them. The CDR3 runs to 14 residues. The germline V gene encodes CDR1 MNHEY and CDR2 SVGAGI. The CDR3 bases are TGTGCCAGCAGTTACCTGGGCGGGCCCTATGGCTACACCTTC. Its translation is CASSYLGGPYGYTF.

The chain carries TRBV6-5 and TRBJ2-5; 10 nucleotides line up with TRBD1. After removal of 6 bases from V and 3 bases from J, the junction contained 7 bases not matched to a gene. CDR3 length: 15 amino acids. The germline V gene encodes CDR1 MNHEY and CDR2 SVGAGI. The CDR3 reads CASRTGGYLKETQYF. CDR3 coding DNA: TGTGCCAGCAGGACAGGGGGCTATTTGAAAGAGACCCAGTACTTC.

The gene calls are TRBV10-3 and TRBJ2-2; TRBD1 matches 9 bases. The CDR3 loop spans 14 amino acids. CDR1 is ENHRY and CDR2 is SYGVKD in the germline V gene. V was pared by 7 bases and J by 4 bases, with 4 bases of the junction left unmatched. CDR3 sequence reads: CAINRGLGTGELFF. DNA for the CDR3: TGTGCCATCAACAGGGGGCTTGGCACCGGGGAGCTGTTTTTT.

The chain is built from TRBV6-4 and TRBJ2-1; 9 bases are shared with TRBD1. J gave up 8 bases and V 4 bases, and 12 bases lay outside the gene matches. Germline V gene lookup returns CDR1 MRHNA and CDR2 SNTAGT. The CDR3 loop spans 16 amino acids. CDR3 amino acids: CASSASYGTGNYEQFF. CDR3 coding DNA: TGTGCCAGCAGTGCCTCGTACGGGACAGGGAACTATGAGCAGTTCTTC.

The rearrangement links TRBV10-3 to TRBJ2-1; D perhaps matches TRBD2 (6 bases). The CDR3 has 15 residues. In germline, CDR1 is ENHRY, CDR2 SYGVKD. Deletions cut 6 bases from V and 4 bases from J, with 16 bases between. The DNA for the CDR3 is TGTGCCATCAGCCCCCAAGAGGAGGGGTACAATGAGCAGTTCTTC. Translation gives CAISPQEEGYNEQFF.

The J gene is TRBJ1-1, the V gene TRBV29-1; tentative D call: TRBD1 (6 bases). The CDR3 consists of 10 residues. CDR1 is SQVTM, CDR2 ANQGSEA, per germline. Deletions cut 4 bases from V and 9 bases from J, with 9 bases between. The CDR3, as DNA: TGCAGCGTTGTTTGGGGGCAAGCTTTCTTT. Its translation is CSVVWGQAFF.

V gene TRBV14 combines with J gene TRBJ1-1; no reliable D call. Germline CDR1 reads SGHDN; CDR2 reads FVKESK. V was shortened by 1 base and J by 6 bases, with 9 bases between the two germline ends. The CDR3 runs 13 residues. In DNA form, the CDR3 reads TGTGCCAGCAGCCAAGGCCCTACGCCTGAAGCTTTCTTT. Its protein is CASSQGPTPEAFF.

The chain couples TRBV2 to TRBJ1-2; D ambiguous. The CDR3 totals 12 residues. V was pared by 7 bases and J by 6 bases, with 12 bases between. Germline V gene lookup returns CDR1 SNHLY and CDR2 FYNNEI. CDR3 DNA sequence: TGTGCCAGCATGGGCAGGCCCGATGGCTACACCTTC. This codes for CASMGRPDGYTF.

The rearrangement links TRBV20-1 to TRBJ1-1, with D uncertain. This CDR3 spans 10 amino acids. Germline V gene sequence: CDR1 DFQATT, CDR2 SNEGSKA (reference sequence). V lost 6 bases and J lost 8, with 10 bases in between. CDR3 DNA: TGCAGTGCGCTATACCGAGAAGCTTTCTTT. This gives the protein CSALYREAFF.

The CDR3 here is CASSLRAGVRNEQFF. The CDR3 nucleotides read TGTGCCAGCAGCCTGCGAGCGGGAGTGCGGAATGAGCAGTTCTTC. V usage is TRBV13 and J usage is TRBJ2-1; the match to TRBD2 covers 8 bases. The CDR3 has 15 amino acids. Germline trimming cut 5 bases from V and 7 bases from J; bases unmatched to any gene: 10. The V gene's germline CDR1 is PRHDT and CDR2 FYEKMQ (reference sequence).

This chain links TRBV9 with TRBJ1-1; D remains ambiguous. The CDR3 sequence is 14 residues long. The germline V gene encodes CDR1 SGDLS and CDR2 YYNGEE. The V gene lost 5 bases and the J gene lost 0 bases, with 11 bases spanning the gap. Written as DNA, the CDR3 is TGTGCCAGCAGGAAGGGAGGCCTGAACACTGAAGCTTTCTTT. This encodes CASRKGGLNTEAFF.

This rearrangement joins TRBV19 to TRBJ1-1; D is possibly TRBD1 (6 bases). Germline CDR1 LNHDA, CDR2 SQIVND (reference sequence). Trimming cost V 7 bases and J 4 bases, with 16 bases left between them. This CDR3 has 14 amino acids. DNA of the CDR3: TGTGCCAGTAAATTGAGGGGGTCGGGCACTGAAGCTTTCTTT. Translation: CASKLRGSGTEAFF.

This chain connects TRBV2 to TRBJ2-1, with a weak D call TRBD1 (5 bases). Germline V gene data show CDR1 as SNHLY and CDR2 as FYNNEI. V was pared by 10 bases and J by 5 bases, with 18 bases between. The CDR3 is 14 amino acids. CDR3 sequence (DNA): TGTGCCACCTTCCTTTGGACAAGAAACAATGAGCAGTTCTTC. It translates to CATFLWTRNNEQFF.

The CDR3 DNA sequence: TGTGCAAGTCGCCTAGGGGGACAGCGCAATCAGCCCCAGCATTTT. Protein sequence: CASRLGGQRNQPQHF. This sequence joins TRBV12-2 and TRBJ1-5; the tabulated D call, TRBD1, remains unverified against the DNA. TRBV12-2 is labeled a pseudogene. The length of the CDR3 is 15 residues.

V usage is TRBV6-5 and J usage is TRBJ1-1; D remains ambiguous. CDR1 is MNHEY and CDR2 is SVGAGI in the germline V gene. The length of the CDR3 is 11 residues. Trimming removed 7 bases at V and 7 bases at J, with 10 bases between. The CDR3 DNA sequence: TGTGCCAGCATTCTAGGTGATGAAGCTTTCTTT. Translated: CASILGDEAFF.

CDR3 region: CASSSSSYEQYF. The CDR3 DNA reads as TGTGCCAGCAGCTCCAGCTCCTACGAGCAGTACTTC. The J gene is TRBJ2-7, the V gene TRBV5-4; D remains ambiguous. V was trimmed by 3 bases and J by 0 bases, leaving 4 bases between them. CDR3 size: 12 residues. The V gene's germline CDR1 is SGHNT and CDR2 YYREEE (reference sequence).

The V gene is TRBV18, the J gene TRBJ1-5; TRBD1 might be the D (5 bases). V lost 1 base and J lost 2, with 12 bases in between. CDR3 size: 16 residues. Germline V gene data show CDR1 as KGHSH and CDR2 as LQKENI. The CDR3 nucleotides are TGTGCCAGCTCACCACGAAGGGGAGGCGGCAATCAGCCCCAGCATTTT. This gives the protein CASSPRRGGGNQPQHF.